These 31 T cell receptor beta chains came from one sample sequenced in a study of cytomegalovirus exposure and HLA in healthy donors. The study ran its PCR with 60 Vbeta and 13 Jbeta primers. Profiling relied on immunoSEQ multiplex PCR, and the TCRdb table lists in-frame clones only, not all of them. The data contain approximately 210,000 clones, about 83% of them singletons. What was sequenced was PBMCs. All receptors derive from a woman between 50 and 59 years old in good health and CMV-seropositive.

CDR3 region: CASSPHAGFDTEAFF. Written as DNA, the CDR3 is TGTGCCAGCAGCCCCCATGCAGGGTTTGATACTGAAGCTTTCTTT. The chain employs TRBV7-3 and TRBJ1-1; TRBD1 is a possible D gene (5 bases). The CDR3 contains 15 residues. The germline gives CDR1 SGHTA, CDR2 FQGTGA. The V gene lost 5 bases and the J gene lost 5 bases, with 18 bases spanning the gap.

This rearrangement joins TRBV11-2 to TRBJ1-1; TRBD1 aligns across 7 bases. Trimming at V came to 5 bases and at J to 0 bases, leaving 6 bases not matched to a gene. Germline V gene data show CDR1 as SGHAT and CDR2 as FQNNGV. This CDR3 spans 15 amino acids. This CDR3 is CASSATGSMNTEAFF. DNA of the CDR3: TGTGCCAGCAGCGCGACAGGGAGCATGAACACTGAAGCTTTCTTT.

The rearrangement links TRBV6-1 to TRBJ2-3; TRBD2 aligns across 9 bases. Unmatched junction bases numbered 11, after V lost 1 base and J lost 6 bases. Germline V gene data show CDR1 as MNHNS and CDR2 as SASEGT. The CDR3 is 17 amino acids. CDR3 region: CASSEGDGGGASDTQYF. DNA of the CDR3: TGTGCCAGCAGTGAAGGGGACGGCGGGGGGGCTTCGGATACGCAGTATTTT.

The chain uses TRBV5-1 and TRBJ2-2; D not resolved. V dropped 0 bases and J dropped 3 bases, with 9 bases sitting between them. This CDR3 comprises 15 residues. Looked up from germline, CDR1 is SGHRS and CDR2 is YFSETQ. CDR3 sequence: CASSLVSSDTGELFF. In nucleotides, the CDR3 is TGCGCCAGCAGCTTGGTGAGCTCTGACACCGGGGAGCTGTTTTTT.

The chain employs TRBV9 and TRBJ2-5, with D perhaps matching TRBD2 (5 bases). Germline CDR1 is SGDLS and CDR2 is YYNGEE. V lost 0 bases, J lost 1 base, and 7 bases lay in between. CDR3 length: 14 amino acids. The CDR3 here is CASSVAGLQETQYF. CDR3 DNA sequence: TGTGCCAGCAGCGTAGCAGGACTCCAAGAGACCCAGTACTTC. Full variable domain (remainder filled in from reference TRBV9 and TRBJ2-5): DSGVTQTPKHLITATGQRVTLRCSPRSGDLSVYWYQQSLDQGLQFLIQYYNGEERAKGNILERFSAQQFPDLHSELNLSSLELGDSALYFCASSVAGLQETQYFGPGTRLLVL.

The chain recombines TRBV5-1 with TRBJ2-2; TRBD1 matches at 7 bases. The CDR3 is 15 amino acids. The junction had 7 bases not matched to a gene; V was cut back by 3 bases and J by 5 bases. The germline CDR1 and CDR2 sequences are SGHRS and YFSETQ. CDR3 protein: CASSSTGRVTGELFF. CDR3 sequence (DNA): TGCGCCAGCAGCTCGACAGGGAGAGTAACCGGGGAGCTGTTTTTT.

This rearrangement joins TRBV6-1 to TRBJ2-5; 8 bases fit TRBD2. The CDR3 length is 14 residues. CDR1 is MNHNS, CDR2 SASEGT, per germline. The chain's CDR3 is CRTLDGGAWETQYF. Here the CDR3 DNA reads TGTCGGACCTTGGACGGGGGGGCCTGGGAGACCCAGTACTTC.

J is TRBJ1-6 and V is TRBV7-2; possible D gene TRBD1, 5 bases. The germline V gene has CDR1 SGHTA and CDR2 FQGNSA. V lost 2 bases and J 8 bases, leaving 16 bases between the germline ends. The CDR3 is 16 amino acids. The CDR3 DNA reads TGTGCCAGCAGCTTATTGGCAGGGTTAAGTTATTCACCCCTCCACTTT. It encodes CASSLLAGLSYSPLHF.

The rearrangement uses TRBV18 and TRBJ2-7; maybe TRBD1 (5 bases). This CDR3 spans 15 amino acids. Trimming removed 2 bases from V and 0 bases from J, with 11 bases in between. The germline V gene encodes CDR1 KGHSH and CDR2 LQKENI. The CDR3 sequence is CASSPGASYSYEQYF. The CDR3 bases are TGTGCCAGCTCACCAGGGGCATCCTACTCCTACGAGCAGTACTTC.

This clone has just a few counts. CDR3 bases: TGTGCCAGCAGCCAAGAGACGGGGGGTTACTCTGGGGCCAACGTCCTGACTTTC. As protein: CASSQETGGYSGANVLTF. This chain joins TRBV4-2 and TRBJ2-6; 7 bases are a match to TRBD2. J was trimmed by 0 bases and V by 0 bases; bases with no gene match: 5. CDR3 length: 18 residues. The germline V gene has CDR1 LGHNA and CDR2 YNFKEQ.

The J gene is TRBJ1-2, the V gene TRBV5-4; 7 nucleotides align to TRBD1. This CDR3 is 15 amino acids long. Trimming took 2 bases from V and 0 from J; bases not matched to a gene: 4. Germline V gene sequence: CDR1 SGHNT, CDR2 YYREEE (reference sequence). CDR3 sequence reads: CASSFGQAPNYGYTF. The CDR3 DNA sequence: TGTGCCAGCAGCTTTGGACAGGCACCTAACTATGGCTACACCTTC.

This chain joins TRBV13 and TRBJ1-1, with D possibly TRBD1 on 6 matching bases. V shed 3 bases and J shed 4 bases, with 12 bases lying between them. The CDR3 runs to 14 residues. Germline assignment: CDR1 PRHDT and CDR2 FYEKMQ (reference sequence). This chain's CDR3 is CASSFPIGGTEAFF. Here the CDR3 DNA reads TGTGCCAGCAGCTTCCCCATAGGGGGCACTGAAGCTTTCTTT.

The chain is built from TRBV6-1 and TRBJ2-2; D is ambiguous. V gave up 3 bases and J gave up 6 bases, with 8 bases separating them. The CDR3 totals 13 residues. Per germline, CDR1 MNHNS and CDR2 SASEGT. The CDR3 region is CASSETAAGELFF. The DNA for the CDR3 is TGTGCCAGCAGTGAGACGGCGGCCGGGGAGCTGTTTTTT.

A few counts support this clone. J is TRBJ2-7 and V is TRBV7-9; D is unresolved. Deletions cut 1 base from V and 5 bases from J, with 9 bases between. Germline CDR1 reads SEHNR; CDR2 reads FQNEAQ (reference sequence). The CDR3 extends over 13 amino acids. CDR3 residues: CASSLVPLDEQYF. As DNA, the CDR3 is TGTGCCAGCAGCTTAGTCCCTTTAGACGAGCAGTACTTC.

The chain combines TRBV7-9 with TRBJ1-1; the D is unclear. V lost 1 base and J 3 bases, leaving 9 bases between the germline ends. From germline, CDR1 is SEHNR and CDR2 FQNEAQ (reference sequence). There are 14 residues in the CDR3. The CDR3 is CASSLGQLDTEAFF. The DNA of the CDR3 is TGTGCCAGCAGCTTAGGGCAGTTGGACACTGAAGCTTTCTTT. Combining the CDR3 with reference TRBV7-9 and TRBJ1-1 gives the whole variable domain DTGVSQNPRHKITKRGQNVTFRCDPISEHNRLYWYRQTLGQGPEFLTYFQNEAQLEKSRLLSDRFSAERPKGSFSTLEIQRTEQGDSAMYLCASSLGQLDTEAFFGQGTRLTVV.

The rearrangement links TRBV18 to TRBJ1-1; unclear D gene. There are 15 residues in the CDR3. The V end was cut by 3 bases, the J end by 1 base, with 12 bases between. Germline V gene sequence: CDR1 KGHSH, CDR2 LQKENI. CDR3 DNA sequence: TGTGCCAGCTCACCTACGGTGGAGAAGAACACTGAAGCTTTCTTT. Translated: CASSPTVEKNTEAFF.

This chain joins TRBV7-8 and TRBJ1-1; 7 bases match TRBD1. CDR3 length: 16 residues. Germline V gene data show CDR1 as SGHVS and CDR2 as FQNEAQ. V lost 5 bases, J lost 4 bases, and 13 bases stayed unmatched. DNA of the CDR3: TGTGCCAGCAGCCCTGGGACAGCGAACCTCGCCACTGAAGCTTTCTTT. As protein: CASSPGTANLATEAFF.

This clone appeared a single time. The rearrangement joins TRBV9 to TRBJ1-6; TRBD1 matches at 7 bases. Germline V gene data show CDR1 as SGDLS and CDR2 as YYNGEE. This CDR3 is 15 amino acids long. The ends lost 4 bases at V and 7 bases at J; junction bases unmatched: 8. The CDR3 here is CASSLQTGWNSPLHF. The DNA of the CDR3 is TGTGCCAGCAGCCTTCAGACAGGGTGGAATTCACCCCTCCACTTT. Together with reference TRBV9 and TRBJ1-6, the CDR3 gives the full variable domain: DSGVTQTPKHLITATGQRVTLRCSPRSGDLSVYWYQQSLDQGLQFLIQYYNGEERAKGNILERFSAQQFPDLHSELNLSSLELGDSALYFCASSLQTGWNSPLHFGNGTRLTVT.

The genes are TRBV6-5 and TRBJ1-1; unclear D gene. Trimming pared 4 bases from V and 0 bases from J, leaving 12 bases between. The CDR3 covers 15 residues. CDR1 and CDR2 from the germline V gene are MNHEY and SVGAGI. CDR3 nucleotide sequence: TGTGCCAGCAGTTTTGTCGGCAGGTTGAACACTGAAGCTTTCTTT. Translating gives CASSFVGRLNTEAFF.

The chain carries TRBV7-3 and TRBJ1-1; TRBD1 might be the D (5 bases). This CDR3 is built from 13 residues. V lost 4 bases and J lost 6, with 12 bases in between. Germline loops: CDR1 SGHTA, CDR2 FQGTGA. Here the CDR3 reads CASSYRQGSEAFF. In DNA form, the CDR3 reads TGTGCCAGCAGCTACCGCCAGGGCTCTGAAGCTTTCTTT.

The chain links TRBV18 to TRBJ2-1; 7 bases map to TRBD2. Unmatched junction bases numbered 6, after V lost 0 bases and J lost 10 bases. The CDR3 sequence is 14 residues long. The germline V gene encodes CDR1 KGHSH and CDR2 LQKENI. The CDR3 DNA reads TGTGCCAGCTCACCACCGAATCCAGCGGGGGAGCAGTTCTTC. Amino acid sequence: CASSPPNPAGEQFF.

The chain combines TRBV27 with TRBJ2-3; a weak D match, TRBD2 (6 bases). The CDR3 spans 14 residues. The germline V gene encodes CDR1 MNHEY and CDR2 SMNVEV (reference sequence). Deletions cut 6 bases from V and 6 bases from J, with 16 bases between. The CDR3 loop is CASSAEGGWDTQYF. The CDR3, as DNA: TGTGCCAGCAGCGCGGAGGGAGGTTGGGATACGCAGTATTTT.

This chain connects TRBV29-1 to TRBJ2-7; 9 nucleotides line up with TRBD1. V shed 4 bases and J 4 bases; nucleotides not matched to a gene: 8. The CDR3 contains 14 residues. Per the germline V gene, CDR1 is SQVTM and CDR2 is ANQGSEA. The DNA of the CDR3 is TGCAGCGTTGCCCCGGACAGGGGCGAGTACGAGCAGTACTTC. The encoded protein is CSVAPDRGEYEQYF.

This chain joins TRBV5-4 and TRBJ1-5; D call uncertain. The CDR3 spans 15 residues. Germline assignment: CDR1 SGHNT and CDR2 YYREEE (reference sequence). Trimming removed 6 bases at V and 2 bases at J, with 15 bases between. The CDR3 DNA reads TGTGCCAGCAAATGGGAGAGGGTAGGCAATCAGCCCCAGCATTTT. This encodes CASKWERVGNQPQHF. Full variable domain (outside the CDR3, taken from reference TRBV5-4 and TRBJ1-5): ETGVTQSPTHLIKTRGQQVTLRCSSQSGHNTVSWYQQALGQGPQFIFQYYREEENGRGNFPPRFSGLQFPNYSSELNVNALELDDSALYLCASKWERVGNQPQHFGDGTRLSIL.

The chain is built from TRBV12-1 and TRBJ1-5; the table gives TRBD1 as D, unverified against the DNA. TRBV12-1 is recorded as a pseudogene. This CDR3 region has 20 residues. The CDR3: CASNLKRRDSILRSNQPQHF. The CDR3, as DNA: TGTGCCAGCAACTTAAAGAGGCGGGACAGCATCTTAAGGAGCAATCAGCCCCAGCATTTT.

The chain combines TRBV7-3 with TRBJ2-3, with 11 nucleotides matching TRBD2. Per the germline V gene, CDR1 is SGHTA and CDR2 is FQGTGA. Trimming took 3 bases from V and 5 from J; bases not matched to a gene: 1. The length of the CDR3 is 14 residues. In nucleotides, the CDR3 is TGTGCCAGCAGCTTTAGCGGGGGGGAAGATACGCAGTATTTT. Translated, it gives CASSFSGGEDTQYF.

Written as DNA, the CDR3 is TGTGCCAGCAGCCCTGGACAGGGATATGGCTACACCTTC. It is translated as CASSPGQGYGYTF. The V and J genes are TRBV11-2 and TRBJ1-2; 8 bases are a match to TRBD1. CDR1 is SGHAT, CDR2 FQNNGV, per germline. V lost 5 bases to trimming and J lost 5 bases; unmatched junction nucleotides: 4. CDR3 length equals 13 residues.

This clone was observed a few times. V usage is TRBV5-1 and J usage is TRBJ2-7; TRBD1 might be the D (7 bases). There are 14 residues in the CDR3. V was clipped by 4 bases and J by 1 base, with 12 bases between them. Looked up from germline, CDR1 is SGHRS and CDR2 is YFSETQ. CDR3 region: CASSAEGQSYEQYF. Here the CDR3 DNA reads TGCGCCAGCAGCGCGGAGGGACAGTCCTACGAGCAGTACTTC.

This chain uses TRBV18 with TRBJ2-7, with D perhaps matching TRBD1 (5 bases). CDR1 is KGHSH, CDR2 LQKENI, per germline. There are 15 residues in the CDR3. Trimming removed 0 bases at V and 0 bases at J, with 9 bases between. The CDR3 protein is CASSPPGLFSYEQYF. The CDR3 DNA reads as TGTGCCAGCTCACCACCGGGGCTGTTCTCCTACGAGCAGTACTTC. The full variable domain, in which reference TRBV18 and TRBJ2-7 provide the parts outside the CDR3, is NAGVMQNPRHLVRRRGQEARLRCSPMKGHSHVYWYRQLPEEGLKFMVYLQKENIIDESGMPKERFSAEFPKEGPSILRIQQVVRGDSAAYFCASSPPGLFSYEQYFGPGTRLTVT.

Notes on this clone: The junction departs from germline at one end; a sequencing error may be responsible. The V and J genes are TRBV7-9 and TRBJ2-7, with D unclear. The length of the CDR3 is 12 residues. Germline V gene data show CDR1 as SEHNR and CDR2 as FQNEAQ (reference sequence). The CDR3 loop is CSSSARGYEQYF. Written as DNA, the CDR3 is TGTTCCAGCAGCGCGCGAGGTTACGAGCAGTACTTC. The full variable domain, its missing parts supplied by reference TRBV7-9 and TRBJ2-7, is DTGVSQNPRHKITKRGQNVTFRCDPISEHNRLYWYRQTLGQGPEFLTYFQNEAQLEKSRLLSDRFSAERPKGSFSTLEIQRTEQGDSAMYLCSSSARGYEQYFGPGTRLTVT.

This chain joins TRBV6-5 and TRBJ1-1; D is possibly TRBD1 (5 bases). The CDR3 length is 14 residues. V was trimmed by 6 bases and J by 2 bases, leaving 13 bases between them. Germline V gives CDR1 MNHEY, CDR2 SVGAGI. The CDR3 protein is CASRQQVGNTEAFF. The DNA for the CDR3 is TGTGCCAGCAGACAACAGGTCGGAAACACTGAAGCTTTCTTT.